This T cell receptor beta chain was found in a study of T cell responses to AZD1222 COVID-19 vaccine (dated by TCRdb to the early 2020s). Notes on the research overall: AZD1222 recipients whose second dose came at about 4 weeks and those whose second dose came at about 12 weeks were combined into one group, since spike-specific TCR depth and breadth did not differ between the two schedules. A total of roughly 240 trial participants underwent TCR sequencing, of whom about 210 received two doses of AZD1222 and about 26 received two doses of the MenACWY control vaccine. Trial participants were enrolled by age into subgroups of 18-55, 56-69 and 70-plus years, and about 150, 27 and 61 TCR-sequenced participants, respectively, were included in these subgroups.

What this sample's time point label stands for: baseline before first vaccination. The vaccinee samples were drawn from two UK trials, COV001 and COV002, one of which was a single-blind randomized controlled phase 2/3 trial testing AZD1222 (ChAdOx1 nCoV-19) in healthy adults. Trial participant PBMC samples were collected at day 0 and day 28 after the second dose for TCRbeta chain sequencing. The CDR3 numbers 13 residues from cysteine through phenylalanine. The retained sequence is limited to the CDR3, 39 bases, with the frame set at the first base. V gives up 6 bases and J gives up 1 base, and the segment between their germline ends measures 8 bases. The germline V gene supplies CDR1 MDHEN and CDR2 SYDVKM. Concerning this clone itself: Its antigen is still unknown. The record has no base qualities; no much larger clone is one base away.

Here is what the overall study found, with its caveats: Epitopes outside the regions mutated in the B.1.351 and B.1.1.7 variants were reportedly recognized by nearly half of the unique spike-specific TCRs. No day 14 peak-response samples were available, so repertoires were characterized only after the peak T cell response. In the small 56-69-year group, the increase in depth fell short of significance, most likely because of low power. After two AZD1222 doses, spike-specific TCR breadth and depth were significantly higher than at day 0 and than in MenACWY recipients. Most participants were white British and females outnumbered males, and the authors suggested that clonal diversity may have been underestimated. Only a handful of AZD1222 recipients were SARS-CoV-2 seropositive at baseline, limiting conclusions about previously exposed vaccinees. The whole spike protein was spanned by vaccine-associated CD4 TCRs, and dominant responses were seen in regions 160-218 and 743-854.

The CDR3 regions of human TCRbeta chains were analyzed by immunosequencing. From the authors' description of their analysis: Repertoire TCRs were checked for matches against a reference library of SARS-CoV-2-specific TCRs that had been generated using the MIRA antigen-specificity platform. Breadth meant the fraction of unique TCRs that were SARS-CoV-2-associated, whereas depth meant the fraction of total T cells that were SARS-CoV-2-associated. Using the MIRA data, each spike-specific TCR was assigned both to the spike region to which the TCR was reactive and to a CD4 or CD8 class. Log10-transformed breadth and depth values were compared by one-way ANOVA with Sidak's multiple comparisons tests. In TCRdb, the immuneACCESS table is reduced to in-frame sequences with V and J assigned. These tables do not hold every clone; where another copy was compared, an unresolved V gene accounts for under half, and the others remain unexplained. D and trimming were read from the DNA, whereas the V and J calls and clone size are those reported in that table. Here the sample has approximately 160,000 clones; about 90% occur a single time. The ten largest clones represent approximately 5.3% of the sample.

The clonotype comes from an adult in good health. The source material was peripheral blood, sampled on day 0 of AZD1222 vaccination. This sequence uses TRBV28 and TRBJ2-3, with the D gene not clear enough to name. The CDR3 corresponds to CASRTFRTDTQYF. The sequenced DNA is TGTGCCAGCAGGACTTTCCGCACAGATACGCAGTATTTT. Reference TRBV28 and TRBJ2-3 proteins supply the regions before and after the CDR3; the full variable domain is: DVKVTQSSRYLVKRTGEKVFLECVQDMDHENMFWYRQDPGLGLRLIYFSYDVKMKEKGDIPEGYSVSREKKERFSLILESASTNQTSMYLCASRTFRTDTQYFGPGTRLTVL.